The entry below describes one T cell receptor (beta chain). Its target is unknown. This sample was included in a study of T cell repertoires in cytomegalovirus infection. Study context: Public signatures in TCR beta pointed to CMV infection and matching HLA type.

A single record per CDR3 protein comes from TCRdb applying MiXCR to the reads. Found here are 100,000 to 150,000 distinct CDR3 sequences, over 30% of them singletons; the top ten hold approximately 50%. The receptor's source is a human donor in good health (CMV status not recorded). Some clones in this sample may be carry-over from other donors' samples. Sequencing was performed on CD8+ T cells from cultured PBMCs, taken from culture after CMV antigen stimulation.

The CDR3 spells CASSFNGGSTEAFF. The DNA of the CDR3 is TGTGCCAGCAGCTTCAATGGGGGCTCCACTGAAGCTTTCTTT. The rearrangement links TRBV5-6 to TRBJ1-1; D perhaps matches TRBD1 (6 bases). V dropped 2 bases and J dropped 4 bases, with 12 bases sitting between them. CDR3 length: 14 residues. CDR1 SGHDT and CDR2 YYEEEE come from the germline V gene.